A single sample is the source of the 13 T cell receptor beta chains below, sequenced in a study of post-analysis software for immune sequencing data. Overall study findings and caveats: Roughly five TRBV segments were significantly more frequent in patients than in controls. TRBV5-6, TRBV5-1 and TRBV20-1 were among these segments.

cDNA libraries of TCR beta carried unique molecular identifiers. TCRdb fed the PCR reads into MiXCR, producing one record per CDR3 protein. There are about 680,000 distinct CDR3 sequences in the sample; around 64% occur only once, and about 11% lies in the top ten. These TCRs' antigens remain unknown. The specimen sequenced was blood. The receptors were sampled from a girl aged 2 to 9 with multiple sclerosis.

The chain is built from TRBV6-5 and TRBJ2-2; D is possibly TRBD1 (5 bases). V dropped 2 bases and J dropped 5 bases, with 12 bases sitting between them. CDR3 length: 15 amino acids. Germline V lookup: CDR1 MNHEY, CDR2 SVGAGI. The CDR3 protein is CASSYATVKTGELFF. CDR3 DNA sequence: TGTGCCAGCAGTTACGCGACAGTTAAAACCGGGGAGCTGTTTTTT.

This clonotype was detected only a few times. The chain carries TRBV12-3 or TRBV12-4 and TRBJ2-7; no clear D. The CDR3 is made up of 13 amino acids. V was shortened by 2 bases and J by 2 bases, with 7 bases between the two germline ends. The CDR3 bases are TGTGCCAGCAGTTTAAAAGACACCTACGAGCAGTACTTC. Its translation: CASSLKDTYEQYF.

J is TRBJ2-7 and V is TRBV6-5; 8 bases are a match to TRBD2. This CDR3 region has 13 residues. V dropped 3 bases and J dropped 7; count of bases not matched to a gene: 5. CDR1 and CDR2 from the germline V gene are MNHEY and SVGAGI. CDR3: CASSYLGGGEQYF. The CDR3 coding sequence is TGTGCCAGCAGTTATCTCGGGGGGGGTGAGCAGTACTTC.

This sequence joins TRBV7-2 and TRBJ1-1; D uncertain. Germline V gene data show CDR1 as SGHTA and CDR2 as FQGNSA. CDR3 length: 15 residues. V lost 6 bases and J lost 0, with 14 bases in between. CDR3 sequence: CASRVVGMMNTEAFF. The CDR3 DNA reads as TGTGCCAGCAGAGTGGTGGGGATGATGAACACTGAAGCTTTCTTT.

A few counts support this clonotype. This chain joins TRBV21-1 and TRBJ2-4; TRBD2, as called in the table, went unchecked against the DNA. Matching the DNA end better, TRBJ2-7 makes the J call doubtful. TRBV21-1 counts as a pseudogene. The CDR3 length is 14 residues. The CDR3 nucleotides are TGTGCCAGCAGCAAGGCGAAGGGAGTTTACGAGCAGTACTTC. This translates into CASSKAKGVYEQYF.

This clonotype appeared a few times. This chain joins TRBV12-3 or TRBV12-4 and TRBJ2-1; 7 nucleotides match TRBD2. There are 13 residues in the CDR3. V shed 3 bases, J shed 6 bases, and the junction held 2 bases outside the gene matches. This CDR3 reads CASSLGLINEQFF. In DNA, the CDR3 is TGTGCCAGCAGTTTGGGACTAATCAATGAGCAGTTCTTC.

In nucleotides, the CDR3 is TGTGCCAGCAGCTTACCTAGCGGACCCTACGAGCAGTACTTC. It codes for CASSLPSGPYEQYF. V and J are TRBV7-9 and TRBJ2-5, with TRBD2 matching 7 bases. The J call may be faulty, since TRBJ2-7 better matches the DNA end. The CDR3 spans 14 residues. The germline V gene has CDR1 SEHNR and CDR2 FQNEAQ (reference sequence).

CDR3 in amino acids: CASRSIGQGYTGELFF. The CDR3 DNA is TGTGCCAGCAGAAGCATAGGACAGGGGTACACCGGGGAGCTGTTTTTT. The rearrangement uses TRBV12-3 or TRBV12-4 and TRBJ2-2; TRBD1 aligns across 9 bases. The CDR3 has 16 residues. Trimming took 6 bases from V and 3 from J; bases not matched to a gene: 8.

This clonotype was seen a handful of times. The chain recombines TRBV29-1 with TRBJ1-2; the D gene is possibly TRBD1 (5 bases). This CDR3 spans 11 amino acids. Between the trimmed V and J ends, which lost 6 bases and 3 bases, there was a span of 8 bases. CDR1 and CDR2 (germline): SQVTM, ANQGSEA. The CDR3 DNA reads TGCAGCGTCGACAGTGACTATGGCTACACCTTC. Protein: CSVDSDYGYTF.

CDR3: CSAVGTLGDEQYF. In DNA, the CDR3 is TGCAGTGCTGTAGGGACTCTGGGGGACGAGCAGTACTTC. This rearrangement joins TRBV20-1 to TRBJ2-5; a weak D match, TRBD2 (6 bases). The DNA end lines up better with TRBJ2-7; the J call may be wrong. The CDR3 length is 13 residues. Germline V CDR1 and CDR2: DFQATT, SNEGSKA (reference sequence).

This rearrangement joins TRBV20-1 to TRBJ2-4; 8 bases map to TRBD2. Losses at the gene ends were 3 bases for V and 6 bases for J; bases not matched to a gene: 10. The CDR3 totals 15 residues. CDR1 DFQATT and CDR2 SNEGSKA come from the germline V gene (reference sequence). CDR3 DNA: TGCAGTGCTAGCGGGAGGGCCAAGGACGGAAACATTCAGTACTTC. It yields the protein CSASGRAKDGNIQYF.

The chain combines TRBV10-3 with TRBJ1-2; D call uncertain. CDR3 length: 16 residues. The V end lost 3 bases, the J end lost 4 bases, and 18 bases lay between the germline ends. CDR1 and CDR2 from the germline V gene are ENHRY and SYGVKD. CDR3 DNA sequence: TGTGCCATCAGTGATGAGGGCAGGCCCTTAGTCTATGGCTACACCTTC. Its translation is CAISDEGRPLVYGYTF.

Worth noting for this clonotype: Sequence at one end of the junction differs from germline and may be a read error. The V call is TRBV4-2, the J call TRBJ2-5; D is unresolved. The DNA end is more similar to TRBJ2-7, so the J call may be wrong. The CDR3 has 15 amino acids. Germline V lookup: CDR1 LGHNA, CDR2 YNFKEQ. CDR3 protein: CASSQALSPSHEQYF. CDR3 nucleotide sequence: TGTGCCAGCAGCCAAGCCCTAAGCCCCTCCCACGAGCAGTACTTC.